This is a list of T cell receptor beta chains from one sample in a study of glioma-infiltrating T cells. TCRdb reprocessed the multiplex PCR reads via MiXCR and lists one record per CDR3 protein. Of roughly 120,000 distinct CDR3 sequences detected, approximately 25% appear once; the ten largest clones hold over 12%. Sample: glioma tissue, nonneoplastic brain tissue, or PBMCs (not recorded which). Every receptor here comes from a human donor with low-grade glioma or glioblastoma, undergoing nonglioma brain surgery, or in good health (not recorded which). Each CDR3 is given with its conserved first and last residue. A D gene is named only where the DNA matches it firmly. A row's size may be missing; if present it is once, few, many or a size class.

d_call	cdr3_length	v_call	j_call	clone_size	cdr3_nt	cdr3_aa
.	15	TRBV28	TRBJ2-7	many	TGTGCCAGCAGTAAACCCTTGGGGGGACGCTACGAGCAGTACTTC	CASSKPLGGRYEQYF
.	13	TRBV20-1	TRBJ2-1	.	TGCAGTGCCCACAGCGATACCTACAATTGGCAGTTCTTC	CSAHSDTYNWQFF
.	12	TRBV7-9	TRBJ2-3	once	TGTGCCAGCAGCTTAGTACGATATACGCAGTATTTT	CASSLVRYTQYF
TRBD2	19	TRBV2	TRBJ2-3	many	TGTGCCAGCGGAAGGGGGACTAGCGGGACGCTCCTGAGTGCAGATACGCAGTATTTT	CASGRGTSGTLLSADTQYF
TRBD1	13	TRBV7-9	TRBJ2-7	many	TGTGCCAGTACGATGGGACAGAGCTACGAGCAGTACTTC	CASTMGQSYEQYF
.	14	TRBV18	TRBJ2-7	.	TGTGCCAGCAAACCACCGGGGGACCCCAACGGGCAGTACTTC	CASKPPGDPNGQYF
TRBD2	15	TRBV19	TRBJ2-7	many	TGTGCCAGTAGTCCCACTAGCGCGGACTCCTACGAGCAGTACTTC	CASSPTSADSYEQYF
TRBD1	21	TRBV20-1	TRBJ2-3	many	TGCAGTGCTAGACCGGGACAGGGGGTTAATTACCCTGGGTCTTTCACAGATACGCAGTATTTT	CSARPGQGVNYPGSFTDTQYF
TRBD1	16	TRBV20-1	TRBJ1-5	many	TGCAGTGCTAGTCAGGGACAGGGCCCATTAGATCAGCCCCAGCATTTT	CSASQGQGPLDQPQHF
.	16	TRBV28	TRBJ2-7	.	TGTGCCAGCAGTGCCCCACCGGGGCTGCCAATCTACGAGCAGTACTTC	CASSAPPGLPIYEQYF
TRBD2	16	TRBV15	TRBJ2-5	many	TGTGCCACCAGCAGAGGAGCGGGAGGGAATCAAGAGACCCAGTACTTC	CATSRGAGGNQETQYF
.	13	TRBV2	TRBJ1-2	.	TGTGCCAGCAGGGACGGGAGTCGCGGTAGCTACACCTTC	CASRDGSRGSYTF
.	14	TRBV6-6	TRBJ2-1	many	TGTGCCAGCAGTTACGAGAGCGGAAACAATGAGCAGTTCTTC	CASSYESGNNEQFF
TRBD1	15	TRBV6-6	TRBJ1-6	few	TGTGCCAGCAGTTACGGGGGGACAGATAATTCACCCCTCCACTTT	CASSYGGTDNSPLHF
TRBD1	13	TRBV6-2/TRBV6-3	TRBJ1-5	many	TGTGCCAGCAGTTGGACAGGGGATCAGCCCCAGCATTTT	CASSWTGDQPQHF
.	12	TRBV7-3	TRBJ2-7	many	TGTGCCAGCAGACTAGAACCGTACGAGCAGTACTTC	CASRLEPYEQYF
TRBD1	14	TRBV9	TRBJ2-3	.	TGTGCCAGCAGCGTAGTGGGACAGCAAGATACGCAGTATTTT	CASSVVGQQDTQYF